These 10 T cell receptor beta chains were sequenced from one sample in a study of T cell repertoires in cytomegalovirus infection. TCRdb independently ran MiXCR on the reads; one entry per CDR3 protein. The sample has around 140,000 distinct CDR3 sequences; about 32% are singletons. These receptors' targets are unknown. Sequenced material: CD8+ T cells from cultured PBMCs, taken from culture after CMV antigen stimulation. The source is a human donor in good health (CMV status not recorded). Some clones in this sample may be carry-over from other donors' samples.

This clonotype was counted between two and nine times. The chain has TRBV11-2 and TRBJ1-2; a weak D match, TRBD1 (5 bases). Trimming took 0 bases from V and 2 from J, leaving 13 bases between them. The CDR3 spans 16 residues. Germline CDR1 SGHAT, CDR2 FQNNGV. The CDR3 DNA follows: TGTGCCAGCAGCTTAGATGGGTGGGGCTCGAACTATGGCTACACCTTC. This gives the protein CASSLDGWGSNYGYTF.

This clonotype was seen at least ten times. The chain combines TRBV12-3 or TRBV12-4 with TRBJ2-7, with TRBD1 matching 10 bases. The CDR3 is 17 residues long. The trim removed 3 bases at V and 4 bases at J, leaving 12 bases unmatched. The CDR3 nucleotides read TGTGCCAGCAGTTTCGGGACAGGGGTGTCCCTTCGTTACGAGCAGTACTTC. It specifies CASSFGTGVSLRYEQYF.

The rearrangement joins TRBV27 to TRBJ2-3; possibly TRBD2 for D (5 bases). The germline V and J ends were trimmed by 5 bases and 1 base, with 16 bases remaining between them. The CDR3 totals 16 residues. Germline CDR1 is MNHEY and CDR2 is SMNVEV (reference sequence). CDR3: CASSPGVAARTDTQYF. CDR3 bases: TGTGCCAGCAGTCCCGGGGTGGCGGCCCGCACAGATACGCAGTATTTT.

In this sample, this clonotype turned up a few times. The chain joins TRBV6-1 to TRBJ2-1; D perhaps matches TRBD2 (5 bases). Germline assignment: CDR1 MNHNS and CDR2 SASEGT. This CDR3 has 14 residues. The V end was cut by 7 bases, the J end by 0 bases, with 10 bases between. The CDR3 DNA reads as TGTGCCAGCATAGACGGGGACTCCTACAATGAGCAGTTCTTC. This codes for CASIDGDSYNEQFF.

This chain connects TRBV6-1 to TRBJ1-5, with TRBD1 matching 8 bases. The CDR3 is made up of 15 amino acids. Trimming removed 6 bases from V and 0 bases from J; junction bases left unmatched: 4. Germline assignment: CDR1 MNHNS and CDR2 SASEGT. The CDR3 nucleotides read TGTGCCAGCAGGGTGACAGGGGATAGCAATCAGCCCCAGCATTTT. This sequence encodes CASRVTGDSNQPQHF.

This clonotype was seen a few times. The chain uses TRBV7-9 and TRBJ1-5; D is undetermined. The CDR3 has 17 residues. CDR1 and CDR2 from the germline V gene are SEHNR and FQNEAQ (reference sequence). V lost 7 bases to trimming and J lost 4 bases, with 23 bases between them. The CDR3 nucleotides read TGTGCCAGCACCTCTGCAGAAAGGTCTTCCCCGAATCAGCCCCAGCATTTT. Protein: CASTSAERSSPNQPQHF.

A few counts support this clonotype. The chain recombines TRBV6-6 with TRBJ2-1, with 9 bases lining up with TRBD1. J lost 4 bases, V lost 5 bases, and 3 bases had no gene match. The CDR3 loop spans 14 amino acids. In germline, CDR1 is MNHNY, CDR2 SVGAGI (reference sequence). CDR3 sequence (DNA): TGTGCCAGCAGTCGGGACAGGGTTTACAATGAGCAGTTCTTC. Its translation is CASSRDRVYNEQFF.

This clonotype was observed at least ten times. This chain links TRBV7-8 with TRBJ2-1, with TRBD1 matching 7 bases. Germline V gene data show CDR1 as SGHVS and CDR2 as FQNEAQ. Trimming at V came to 5 bases and at J to 2 bases, leaving 15 bases not matched to a gene. This CDR3 has 18 residues. CDR3 protein: CASSPYGLAGGAYNEQFF. CDR3 bases: TGTGCCAGCAGCCCGTATGGCCTAGCAGGGGGAGCCTACAATGAGCAGTTCTTC.

This clonotype showed up just a few times. This chain joins TRBV6-6 and TRBJ2-5; the D gene is possibly TRBD2 (6 bases). Per the germline V gene, CDR1 is MNHNY and CDR2 is SVGAGI (reference sequence). The CDR3 totals 14 residues. V dropped 6 bases and J dropped 1 base, with 12 bases sitting between them. CDR3 loop: CASRLAELQETQYF. The CDR3 DNA sequence: TGTGCCAGCAGGTTAGCGGAACTCCAAGAGACCCAGTACTTC.

The J gene is TRBJ2-7, the V gene TRBV7-6, with TRBD1 matching over 8 bases. After removal of 5 bases from V and 3 bases from J, the junction contained 6 bases not matched to a gene. CDR3 length: 14 amino acids. Germline V gene sequence: CDR1 SGHVS, CDR2 FNYEAQ. CDR3 sequence: CASSGRTGNYEQYF. CDR3 DNA sequence: TGTGCCAGCAGCGGGAGGACAGGGAACTACGAGCAGTACTTC. The entire variable domain, with the rest obtained from reference TRBV7-6 and TRBJ2-7, is as follows: GAGVSQSPRYKVTKRGQDVALRCDPISGHVSLYWYRQALGQGPEFLTYFNYEAQQDKSGLPNDRFSAERPEGSISTLTIQRTEQRDSAMYRCASSGRTGNYEQYFGPGTRLTVT.